The sequence of this T cell receptor beta chain was determined in a study of blood T cell repertoires in COVID-19. For the study at large: Acute-phase and convalescent COVID-19 samples originated in the United States, Italy and Spain. T cells, B-cell-depleted T cells, or PBMCs supplied cDNA or gDNA.

This clone occurred once. Methods used by the authors: From reference gene primer amplification, estimates of nucleated cell counts were derived. Clones were sequenced by immunoSEQ multiplex PCR, and TCRdb holds only the in-frame ones, with some missing. V, J and clone size were drawn from that table, and D and trimming were deduced from the DNA. The sample shows about 250,000 clones, approximately 85% of them seen only once. CDR1 is LGHNA, CDR2 YSLEER, per germline. This CDR3 spans 17 amino acids. Germline trimming cut 2 bases from V and 11 bases from J; bases unmatched to any gene: 20. The sequence was collected from a woman in her sixties or seventies with acute or convalescent COVID-19. The source material was peripheral blood. J is TRBJ1-1 and V is TRBV4-3, with 7 bases that match TRBD1. Here the CDR3 reads CASSQLGTAITSGNAFF. CDR3 DNA sequence: TGCGCCAGCAGCCAACTAGGGACAGCCATAACGAGTGGGAATGCTTTCTTT.